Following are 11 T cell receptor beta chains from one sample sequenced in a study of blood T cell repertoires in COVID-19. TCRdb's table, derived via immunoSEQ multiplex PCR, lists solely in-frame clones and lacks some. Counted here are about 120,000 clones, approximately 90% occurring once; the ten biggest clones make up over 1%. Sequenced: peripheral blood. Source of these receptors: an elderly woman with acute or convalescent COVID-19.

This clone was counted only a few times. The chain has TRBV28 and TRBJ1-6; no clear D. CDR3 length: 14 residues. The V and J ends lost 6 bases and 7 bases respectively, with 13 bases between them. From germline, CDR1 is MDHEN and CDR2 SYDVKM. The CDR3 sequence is CASRYGVINSPLHF. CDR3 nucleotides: TGTGCCAGCAGATACGGGGTGATAAATTCACCCCTCCACTTT.

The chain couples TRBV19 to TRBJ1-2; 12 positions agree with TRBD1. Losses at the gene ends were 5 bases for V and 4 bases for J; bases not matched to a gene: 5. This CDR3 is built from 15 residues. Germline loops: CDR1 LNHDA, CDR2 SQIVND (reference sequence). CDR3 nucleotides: TGTGCCAGTAGTCCGGGGACAGGGGGCGGCTATGGCTACACCTTC. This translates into CASSPGTGGGYGYTF.

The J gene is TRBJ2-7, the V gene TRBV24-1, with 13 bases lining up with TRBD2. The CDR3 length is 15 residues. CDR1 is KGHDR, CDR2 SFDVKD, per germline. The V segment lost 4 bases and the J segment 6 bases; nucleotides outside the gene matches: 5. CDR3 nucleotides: TGTGCCACCAGTGAAACTAGCGGGAGGGCCCGCGAGCAGTACTTC. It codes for CATSETSGRAREQYF.

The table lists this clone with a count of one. CDR3 amino acids: CASRASGTYTDTQYF. CDR3 bases: TGTGCCAGCAGAGCAAGCGGGACGTACACAGATACGCAGTATTTT. This chain connects TRBV28 to TRBJ2-3, with 7 bases fitting TRBD2. Germline loops: CDR1 MDHEN, CDR2 SYDVKM. J was trimmed by 2 bases and V by 6 bases; bases with no gene match: 8. The CDR3 runs 15 residues. Using reference TRBV28 and TRBJ2-3 for the parts outside the CDR3, the full variable domain is DVKVTQSSRYLVKRTGEKVFLECVQDMDHENMFWYRQDPGLGLRLIYFSYDVKMKEKGDIPEGYSVSREKKERFSLILESASTNQTSMYLCASRASGTYTDTQYFGPGTRLTVL.

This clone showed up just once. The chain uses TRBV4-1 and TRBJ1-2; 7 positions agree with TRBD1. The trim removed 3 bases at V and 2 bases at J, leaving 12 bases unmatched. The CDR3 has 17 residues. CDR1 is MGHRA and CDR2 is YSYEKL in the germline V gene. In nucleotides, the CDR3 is TGCGCCAGCAGCCAGCCAGGACAGGCTCGGTTAAACTATGGCTACACCTTC. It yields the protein CASSQPGQARLNYGYTF.

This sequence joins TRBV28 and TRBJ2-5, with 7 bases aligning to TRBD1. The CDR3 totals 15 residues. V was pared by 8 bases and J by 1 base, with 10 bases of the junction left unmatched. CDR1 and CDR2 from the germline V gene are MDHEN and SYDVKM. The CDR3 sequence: CASGTNRDSQETQYF. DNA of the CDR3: TGTGCCAGCGGGACCAACCGGGACAGCCAAGAGACCCAGTACTTC.

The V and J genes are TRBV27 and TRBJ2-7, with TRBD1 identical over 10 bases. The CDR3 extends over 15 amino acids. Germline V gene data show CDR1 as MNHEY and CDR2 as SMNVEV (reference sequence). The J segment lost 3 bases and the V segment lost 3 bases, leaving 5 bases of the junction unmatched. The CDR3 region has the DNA TGTGCCAGCAGTTTTAGGACAGGGGGTTTCTACGAGCAGTACTTC. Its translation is CASSFRTGGFYEQYF.

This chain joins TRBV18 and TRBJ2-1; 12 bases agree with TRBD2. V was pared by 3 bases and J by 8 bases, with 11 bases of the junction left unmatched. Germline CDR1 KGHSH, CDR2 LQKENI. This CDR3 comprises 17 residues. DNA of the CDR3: TGTGCCAGCTCACCCCCGACCGGGACTAGCGGGCAGGATGAGCAGTTCTTC. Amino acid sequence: CASSPPTGTSGQDEQFF. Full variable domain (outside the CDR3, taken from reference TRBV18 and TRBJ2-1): NAGVMQNPRHLVRRRGQEARLRCSPMKGHSHVYWYRQLPEEGLKFMVYLQKENIIDESGMPKERFSAEFPKEGPSILRIQQVVRGDSAAYFCASSPPTGTSGQDEQFFGPGTRLTVL.

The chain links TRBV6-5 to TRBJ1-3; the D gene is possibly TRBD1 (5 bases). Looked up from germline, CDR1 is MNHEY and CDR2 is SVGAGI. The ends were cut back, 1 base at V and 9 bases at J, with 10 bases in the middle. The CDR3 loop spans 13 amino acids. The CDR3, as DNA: TGTGCCAGCAGTTACTTGGTTGGGGCCACCATATATTTT. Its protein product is CASSYLVGATIYF.

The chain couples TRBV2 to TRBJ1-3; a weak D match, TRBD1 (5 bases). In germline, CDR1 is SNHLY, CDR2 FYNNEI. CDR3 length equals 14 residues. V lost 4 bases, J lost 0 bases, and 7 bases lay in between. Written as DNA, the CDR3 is TGTGCCAGCAGTGGGCAGGGCTCTGGAAACACCATATATTTT. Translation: CASSGQGSGNTIYF.

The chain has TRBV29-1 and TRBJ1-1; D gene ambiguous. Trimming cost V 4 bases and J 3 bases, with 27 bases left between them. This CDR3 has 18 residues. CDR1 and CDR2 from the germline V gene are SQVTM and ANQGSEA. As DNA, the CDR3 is TGCAGCGTTGTAAAGGTGGGCGTCTATTACGGTCAGGACACTGAAGCTTTCTTT. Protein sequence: CSVVKVGVYYGQDTEAFF.